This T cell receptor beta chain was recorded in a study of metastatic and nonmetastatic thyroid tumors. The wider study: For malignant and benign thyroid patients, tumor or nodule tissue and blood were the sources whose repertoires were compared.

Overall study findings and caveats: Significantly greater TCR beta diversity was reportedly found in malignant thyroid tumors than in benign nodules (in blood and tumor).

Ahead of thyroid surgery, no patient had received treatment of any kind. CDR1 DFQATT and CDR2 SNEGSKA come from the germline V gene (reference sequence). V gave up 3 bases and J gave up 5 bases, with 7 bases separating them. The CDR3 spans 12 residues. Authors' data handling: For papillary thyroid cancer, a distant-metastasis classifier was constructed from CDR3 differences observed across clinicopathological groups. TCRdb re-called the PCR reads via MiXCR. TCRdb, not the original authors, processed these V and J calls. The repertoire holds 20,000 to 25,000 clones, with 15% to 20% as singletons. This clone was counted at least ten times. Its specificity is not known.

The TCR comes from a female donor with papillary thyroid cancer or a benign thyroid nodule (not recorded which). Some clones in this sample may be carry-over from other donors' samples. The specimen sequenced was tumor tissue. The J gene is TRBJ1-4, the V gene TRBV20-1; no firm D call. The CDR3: CSASEPNEKLFF. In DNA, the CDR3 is TGCAGTGCTAGCGAGCCCAATGAAAAACTGTTTTTT.